This T cell receptor (beta chain) appears in the sequencing data of a study of Ad26.COV2.S vaccination and SARS-CoV-2 variants. The sample's treatment: some 19 received Ad26.COV2.S at low or high dose, single or two shots; a few received placebo; per-sample allocation not given. Repertoires come from day 63 after the first vaccine or placebo injection. Sequenced by immunoSEQ multiplex PCR; TCRdb stores in-frame clones only, minus some. This sample has hundreds of thousands of clones, with 75% to 90% found just once. This CDR3 region has 15 residues. The V gene's germline CDR1 is SGHTA and CDR2 FQGNSA. Unmatched junction bases numbered 7, after V lost 4 bases and J lost 6 bases.

This chain uses TRBV7-2 with TRBJ1-5; TRBD1 agrees at 9 bases. The TCR originated in a person aged 18-60 years who received the Ad26.COV2.S COVID-19 vaccine or a placebo. The sample in question was peripheral blood, obtained in a trial of Ad26.COV2.S vaccine versus placebo. The CDR3 sequence: CASSSQTGGGQPQHF. The CDR3 DNA sequence: TGTGCCAGCAGCTCTCAGACAGGGGGAGGTCAGCCCCAGCATTTT.